The 31 T cell receptor beta chains listed next were all sequenced from one sample in a study of shared clonotypes between healthy human individuals. Clones were sequenced by immunoSEQ multiplex PCR, and TCRdb holds only the in-frame ones, with some missing. The sample records millions of clones, about 92% being singletons. Sequencing was performed on naive CD4+ T cells sorted from blood. Documented subset: CD45RA+ positively selected. All receptors derive from a man between 18 and 35 years old in good health.

The chain joins TRBV5-4 to TRBJ2-1; the D gene is possibly TRBD2 (6 bases). The V gene's germline CDR1 is SGHNT and CDR2 YYREEE (reference sequence). This CDR3 is 12 amino acids long. The V gene lost 7 bases and the J gene lost 10 bases, with 15 bases spanning the gap. Here the CDR3 DNA reads TGTGCCAGCCGCCGGAGGGATATGGAGCAGTTCTTC. This sequence encodes CASRRRDMEQFF. Together with reference TRBV5-4 and TRBJ2-1, the CDR3 gives the full variable domain: ETGVTQSPTHLIKTRGQQVTLRCSSQSGHNTVSWYQQALGQGPQFIFQYYREEENGRGNFPPRFSGLQFPNYSSELNVNALELDDSALYLCASRRRDMEQFFGPGTRLTVL.

The chain combines TRBV14 with TRBJ2-1, with a weak D call TRBD2 (7 bases). The CDR3 has 15 residues. The germline V and J ends were trimmed by 2 bases and 3 bases, with 11 bases remaining between them. Germline lookup yields CDR1 SGHDN and CDR2 FVKESK. The CDR3: CASSQWEGGYNEQFF. In nucleotides, the CDR3 is TGTGCCAGCAGCCAATGGGAGGGGGGCTACAATGAGCAGTTCTTC. Supplemented by reference TRBV14 and TRBJ2-1, the full variable domain reads EAGVTQFPSHSVIEKGQTVTLRCDPISGHDNLYWYRRVMGKEIKFLLHFVKESKQDESGMPNNRFLAERTGGTYSTLKVQPAELEDSGVYFCASSQWEGGYNEQFFGPGTRLTVL.

This clone was seen only once. V gene TRBV27 combines with J gene TRBJ2-7; maybe TRBD2 (5 bases). Germline CDR1 is MNHEY and CDR2 is SMNVEV (reference sequence). This CDR3 region has 16 residues. The V gene lost 8 bases and the J gene lost 2 bases, with 22 bases spanning the gap. CDR3: CASRLISGRNPYEQYF. DNA for the CDR3: TGTGCCAGCCGGCTAATAAGTGGGAGAAACCCCTACGAGCAGTACTTC.

The gene calls are TRBV27 and TRBJ2-5, with 12 bases identical to TRBD2. The junction had 6 bases not matched to a gene; V was cut back by 6 bases and J by 4 bases. Germline CDR1 MNHEY, CDR2 SMNVEV (reference sequence). The CDR3 runs 15 residues. In nucleotides, the CDR3 is TGTGCCAGCAGCCAACTAGCGGGAGGAGGAGAGACCCAGTACTTC. Amino acids: CASSQLAGGGETQYF.

The rearrangement uses TRBV25-1 and TRBJ2-7, with a weak D call TRBD1 (5 bases). The CDR3 consists of 15 residues. Trimming stripped 3 bases from V and 5 bases from J, with 17 bases between. The germline V gene encodes CDR1 MGHDK and CDR2 SYGVNS. The CDR3 DNA is TGTGCCAGCAGTGATTCCGGAAAAAAAGGGGACGAGCAGTACTTC. Translated, it gives CASSDSGKKGDEQYF.

This chain uses TRBV5-1 with TRBJ1-2; D might be TRBD1 (5 bases). V shed 0 bases and J shed 4 bases, with 22 bases lying between them. Per the germline V gene, CDR1 is SGHRS and CDR2 is YFSETQ. The CDR3 length is 18 residues. CDR3 nucleotide sequence: TGCGCCAGCAGCTTGGCCTGGGACTATCAAACCTCCGTCTATGGCTACACCTTC. Translated: CASSLAWDYQTSVYGYTF.

The chain joins TRBV6-1 to TRBJ1-3; D remains ambiguous. The CDR3 contains 15 residues. Germline values: CDR1 MNHNS, CDR2 SASEGT. The V gene lost 6 bases and the J gene lost 7 bases, with 19 bases spanning the gap. CDR3: CASRTGRTDQNTIYF. The CDR3 nucleotides are TGTGCCAGCAGGACGGGTCGAACCGACCAGAACACCATATATTTT.

The chain recombines TRBV5-8 with TRBJ1-1; 8 bases align to TRBD1. Trimming took 0 bases from V and 2 from J; bases not matched to a gene: 3. CDR1 and CDR2 (germline): SGHTS, YDEGEE. This CDR3 has 15 residues. The CDR3 DNA reads as TGTGCCAGCAGCTTGGCCAGGGGGCGCAACACTGAAGCTTTCTTT. Translating it yields CASSLARGRNTEAFF.

In regard to this clone: The same CDR3 arises from other DNA sequences in this sample as well. J is TRBJ2-7 and V is TRBV18; D ambiguous. CDR1 is KGHSH and CDR2 is LQKENI in the germline V gene. V was trimmed by 0 bases and J by 2 bases, leaving 5 bases between them. CDR3 length: 13 residues. CDR3 in DNA: TGTGCCAGCTCACCACCGACTCCCTACGAGCAGTACTTC. Its translation is CASSPPTPYEQYF.

The CDR3 nucleotides are TGCGCCAGCAGTCCCCCCCGGGGGCAGGGGGCTTATAATTCACCCCTCCACTTT. It codes for CASSPPRGQGAYNSPLHF. V gene TRBV23-1 combines with J gene TRBJ1-6; 8 positions agree with TRBD1. TRBV23-1 is known as an ORF, though its function is uncertain. The CDR3 sequence is 18 residues long. V shed 4 bases and J 4 bases; nucleotides not matched to a gene: 12.

The CDR3 nucleotides read TGTGCCAGTAGTATCCGCAGAGACACTGAAGCTTTCTTT. Its translation is CASSIRRDTEAFF. The V call is TRBV19, the J call TRBJ1-1; the D is unclear. CDR3 size: 13 residues. Trimming took off 3 bases at V and 3 bases at J, with 8 bases between the two ends. Germline V gene lookup returns CDR1 LNHDA and CDR2 SQIVND (reference sequence).

The J gene is TRBJ2-3, the V gene TRBV19, with D possibly TRBD1 on 5 matching bases. The ends were cut back, 2 bases at V and 6 bases at J, with 9 bases in the middle. The length of the CDR3 is 13 residues. Germline CDR1 reads LNHDA; CDR2 reads SQIVND (reference sequence). The CDR3 region has the DNA TGTGCCAGTAGTATACAGGGATGGGATACGCAGTATTTT. Translating gives CASSIQGWDTQYF.

The chain is built from TRBV6-5 and TRBJ1-6; maybe TRBD1 (6 bases). Germline V gene sequence: CDR1 MNHEY, CDR2 SVGAGI. The length of the CDR3 is 14 residues. V lost 6 bases and J lost 5, with 11 bases in between. The CDR3 DNA follows: TGTGCCAGCAGCCAGACAGGAAATAATTCACCCCTCCACTTT. This translates into CASSQTGNNSPLHF.

The J gene is TRBJ2-3, the V gene TRBV9; 8 bases match TRBD1. Germline lookup yields CDR1 SGDLS and CDR2 YYNGEE. V lost 3 bases and J lost 0; bases outside the gene matches: 6. The CDR3 has 16 amino acids. The CDR3 nucleotides read TGTGCCAGCAGCGGGACAGGGTGGCTTAGCACAGATACGCAGTATTTT. Amino acid sequence: CASSGTGWLSTDTQYF.

This clone was seen a single time. This chain links TRBV6-1 with TRBJ1-3; the D is unclear. V dropped 10 bases and J dropped 1 base, with 11 bases sitting between them. The germline V gene encodes CDR1 MNHNS and CDR2 SASEGT. The CDR3 length is 13 residues. This CDR3 reads CATGFLSGNTIYF. The DNA for the CDR3 is TGTGCCACCGGATTCCTTTCTGGAAACACCATATATTTT.

This sequence joins TRBV30 and TRBJ2-1, with TRBD1 identical over 7 bases. CDR1 is GTSNPN and CDR2 is SVGIG in the germline V gene (reference sequence). There are 12 residues in the CDR3. After removal of 1 base from V and 9 bases from J, the junction contained 3 bases not matched to a gene. In DNA form, the CDR3 reads TGTGCCTGGAGTGCCACAGGGGTTGAGCAGTTCTTC. Its translation is CAWSATGVEQFF. The variable domain in full, completed from reference TRBV30 and TRBJ2-1, reads SQTIHQWPATLVQPVGSPLSLECTVEGTSNPNLYWYRQAAGRGLQLLFYSVGIGQISSEVPQNLSASRPQDRQFILSSKKLLLSDSGFYLCAWSATGVEQFFGPGTRLTVL.

This chain uses TRBV2 with TRBJ2-7; D gene uncertain. V dropped 2 bases and J dropped 10 bases, with 9 bases sitting between them. This CDR3 has 11 amino acids. Germline CDR1 reads SNHLY; CDR2 reads FYNNEI. In DNA form, the CDR3 reads TGTGCCAGCAGTGAATATGGGGATCAGTACTTC. Translating it yields CASSEYGDQYF.

The V gene is TRBV27, the J gene TRBJ2-7; TRBD2 matches 7 bases. Germline V gene sequence: CDR1 MNHEY, CDR2 SMNVEV (reference sequence). The CDR3 has 15 residues. V shed 6 bases, J shed 2 bases, and the junction held 10 bases outside the gene matches. This CDR3 is CASRTGVSGTYEQYF. The CDR3 DNA sequence: TGTGCCAGCAGAACCGGGGTGAGCGGGACCTACGAGCAGTACTTC.

CDR3 in amino acids: CASSLVRGRSLSYEQYF. The DNA for the CDR3 is TGTGCCAGCAGCTTAGTACGAGGGCGGTCCCTTTCCTACGAGCAGTACTTC. This chain uses TRBV11-2 with TRBJ2-7, with D possibly being TRBD2 (5 bases). The V gene lost 1 base and the J gene lost 1 base, with 17 bases spanning the gap. CDR3 size: 17 residues. Germline lookup yields CDR1 SGHAT and CDR2 FQNNGV.

The chain carries TRBV5-1 and TRBJ2-7; D is perhaps TRBD1 or TRBD2 (6 bases each). V lost 5 bases and J 3 bases, leaving 12 bases between the germline ends. The CDR3 sequence is 13 residues long. Germline lookup yields CDR1 SGHRS and CDR2 YFSETQ. The CDR3 sequence: CASSIGGNYEQYF. In DNA, the CDR3 is TGCGCCAGCAGTATAGGGGGGAACTACGAGCAGTACTTC.

The chain employs TRBV18 and TRBJ1-1, with D hard to call. There are 14 residues in the CDR3. Germline values: CDR1 KGHSH, CDR2 LQKENI. The V end was cut by 3 bases, the J end by 1 base, with 9 bases between. CDR3 amino acids: CASSPGLANTEAFF. DNA of the CDR3: TGTGCCAGCTCACCGGGGTTAGCGAACACTGAAGCTTTCTTT.

The chain recombines TRBV29-1 with TRBJ2-1, with TRBD2 as a possible D gene (5 bases). Per germline, CDR1 SQVTM and CDR2 ANQGSEA. The CDR3 covers 12 residues. Trimming shortened V by 3 bases and J by 6 bases, and 9 bases separated the two germline ends. This CDR3 reads CSVDQSGNEQFF. The CDR3 DNA reads as TGCAGCGTTGATCAGAGCGGCAATGAGCAGTTCTTC.

The chain employs TRBV10-1 and TRBJ2-7; 12 bases align to TRBD1. V shed 3 bases and J 5 bases; nucleotides not matched to a gene: 5. This CDR3 spans 15 amino acids. CDR1 and CDR2 (germline): WNHNN, SYGVQD (reference sequence). CDR3 nucleotide sequence: TGCGCCAGCAGTGAAGGCGGGACAGGGGGCGACGAGCAGTACTTC. Translation: CASSEGGTGGDEQYF.

The chain has TRBV6-5 and TRBJ1-5; TRBD1 matches 9 bases. J was trimmed by 8 bases and V by 6 bases; bases with no gene match: 5. The germline V gene has CDR1 MNHEY and CDR2 SVGAGI. This CDR3 comprises 13 residues. CDR3 protein: CASSDRGNEPQHF. The CDR3 DNA sequence: TGTGCCAGCAGCGACAGGGGGAACGAGCCCCAGCATTTT.

The CDR3 loop reads CASSFFHNEQFF. Here the CDR3 DNA reads TGTGCCAGCAGTTTCTTCCACAATGAGCAGTTCTTC. This chain uses TRBV28 with TRBJ2-1, with no clear D. V was cut by 3 bases and J by 5 bases, with 5 bases left in between. Germline CDR1 is MDHEN and CDR2 is SYDVKM. The CDR3 runs 12 residues.

This rearrangement joins TRBV15 to TRBJ1-6, with 7 bases aligning to TRBD1. The V gene's germline CDR1 is LNHNV and CDR2 YYDKDF (reference sequence). V lost 0 bases and J lost 8; bases outside the gene matches: 4. The CDR3 length is 15 residues. This chain's CDR3 is CATSRELTGDSPLHF. CDR3 nucleotides: TGTGCCACCAGCAGAGAACTTACAGGGGATTCACCCCTCCACTTT.

V and J are TRBV6-6 and TRBJ2-7; 7 nucleotides match TRBD2. The CDR3 contains 14 residues. Trimming removed 6 bases from V and 3 bases from J; junction bases left unmatched: 8. Looked up from germline, CDR1 is MNHNY and CDR2 is SVGAGI (reference sequence). This CDR3 is CASSWGREDYEQYF. The CDR3 region has the DNA TGTGCCAGCAGCTGGGGACGGGAGGACTACGAGCAGTACTTC.

V is TRBV27 and J is TRBJ1-5, with a weak D call TRBD1 (5 bases). The V gene's germline CDR1 is MNHEY and CDR2 SMNVEV (reference sequence). The CDR3 has 14 residues. V was shortened by 5 bases and J by 2 bases, with 10 bases between the two germline ends. CDR3 in DNA: TGTGCCAGCAGTGTGACAGCGGGCAATCAGCCCCAGCATTTT. Protein: CASSVTAGNQPQHF.

The J gene is TRBJ1-4, the V gene TRBV5-6; TRBD1 is a possible D gene (6 bases). V was cut by 3 bases and J by 1 base, with 10 bases left in between. Germline loops: CDR1 SGHDT, CDR2 YYEEEE. This CDR3 has 15 amino acids. The CDR3 region has the DNA TGTGCCAGCAGCTCGAGGGGGTTAACTAATGAAAAACTGTTTTTT. Protein sequence: CASSSRGLTNEKLFF.

This chain uses TRBV19 with TRBJ2-1; 10 nucleotides align to TRBD2. The ends lost 5 bases at V and 4 bases at J; junction bases unmatched: 8. The CDR3 runs to 16 residues. Germline values: CDR1 LNHDA, CDR2 SQIVND (reference sequence). CDR3 sequence (DNA): TGTGCCAGTAGTCCCCCGGGACTAGCGCTTTACAATGAGCAGTTCTTC. Translating it yields CASSPPGLALYNEQFF.

V gene TRBV6-5 combines with J gene TRBJ2-2; D is possibly TRBD2 (6 bases). The CDR3 spans 13 residues. Germline V gene sequence: CDR1 MNHEY, CDR2 SVGAGI. V was pared by 4 bases and J by 8 bases, with 11 bases between. The CDR3 region is CASSWGELGELFF. As DNA, the CDR3 is TGTGCCAGCAGTTGGGGGGAATTAGGGGAGCTGTTTTTT.